This T cell receptor (beta chain) came from a study of a mutant IDH1 vaccine in newly diagnosed glioma. Overall study: Each patient was administered eight vaccinations, scheduled in weeks 1, 3, 5, 7, 11, 15, 19 and 23. Treatment recipients were 62.5% male and roughly 38% female, and their mean age was approximately 42 years.

Time point described: week 11, during vaccination. Topical imiquimod was applied with each vaccine dose, which held 300 ug of mutant IDH1 20-mer peptide. Donors had new IDH1-mutant astrocytomas of WHO grade 3 or 4 (ATRX-lost). Profiled with immunoSEQ multiplex PCR; TCRdb holds only in-frame clones, not every one. The repertoire holds roughly 62,000 clones, with about 89% as singletons. Points on this clone: What it binds is unknown.

V shed 1 base and J shed 5 bases, with 10 bases lying between them. The CDR3 extends over 14 amino acids. Germline V gene lookup returns CDR1 SGHDT and CDR2 YYEEEE. The chain uses TRBV5-6 and TRBJ1-5; the D is unclear. The sample here was PBMCs, taken from a glioma patient whose treatment included an IDH1 peptide vaccine. The sequence was obtained from a man in his forties with glioma. The CDR3 region has the DNA TGTGCCAGCAGCTTGTTCCGGACTTATCAGCCCCAGCATTTT. It yields the protein CASSLFRTYQPQHF.